This T cell receptor (beta chain) is from a study of cytomegalovirus exposure and HLA in healthy donors. At the level of the study: A data release that came early held some 79 million unique TCRs from HLA-typed donors.

PCR employed 60 Vbeta and 13 Jbeta primers. Libraries were prepared by immunoSEQ multiplex PCR; TCRdb keeps only in-frame clonotypes and omits some of them. The sample yields about 140,000 clones, roughly 77% seen once. Sequenced material: PBMCs. The clonotype comes from a man aged 40-49 years in good health and CMV-seronegative.

CDR3 in amino acids: CASSYSDREAYGYTF. The CDR3 DNA is TGTGCCAGCAGTTATTCGGACAGAGAAGCTTATGGCTACACCTTC. This rearrangement joins TRBV6-6 to TRBJ1-2, with D maybe TRBD1 (6 bases). Germline loops: CDR1 MNHNY, CDR2 SVGAGI (reference sequence). This CDR3 has 15 amino acids. The V end was cut by 3 bases, the J end by 5 bases, with 16 bases between.